This TCR beta chain came from a study of blood T cell repertoires in COVID-19. Study context: Researchers got acute and convalescent COVID-19 samples from the United States, Italy and Spain. From T cells, B-cell-depleted T cells, or PBMCs came the material, which was cDNA or gDNA.

This CDR3 has 13 amino acids. V shed 0 bases and J shed 1 base, with 2 bases lying between them. Germline-derived CDR1 and CDR2 are KGHSH and LQKENI. Original handling: Quantification of nucleated cells was approximated via reference gene primer amplification. Only in-frame clones appear in the TCRdb table, and some are missing; sequencing was by immunoSEQ multiplex PCR. V and J calls and clone size come straight from that table; D and trimming were deduced from the DNA. In the table there are under 200,000 clones, around 74% of which are singletons. Worth noting for this clone: Other DNA sequences in the same sample also yield this CDR3.

The receptor was derived from a woman of 80 years or more with acute or convalescent COVID-19. Sequences were obtained from peripheral blood. This chain connects TRBV18 to TRBJ2-3; D is unclear. CDR3: CASSPPGTDTQYF. The CDR3 DNA is TGTGCCAGCTCACCACCCGGCACAGATACGCAGTATTTT. Full variable domain (remainder filled in from reference TRBV18 and TRBJ2-3): NAGVMQNPRHLVRRRGQEARLRCSPMKGHSHVYWYRQLPEEGLKFMVYLQKENIIDESGMPKERFSAEFPKEGPSILRIQQVVRGDSAAYFCASSPPGTDTQYFGPGTRLTVL.